This TCR beta chain was recovered during a study of blood T cell repertoires in COVID-19. Between the trimmed V and J ends, which lost 3 bases and 8 bases, there was a span of 11 bases. Germline V CDR1 and CDR2: WSHSY, SAAADI. The CDR3 covers 14 residues. Libraries were prepared by immunoSEQ multiplex PCR; TCRdb keeps only in-frame clonotypes and omits some of them. The repertoire consists of about 230,000 clones, with 70% to 85% occurring once and the leading ten covering about 1.5%. This clone was observed a few times. The J gene is TRBJ1-6, the V gene TRBV10-2; maybe TRBD1 (6 bases). The sequence was collected from a woman aged 40 to 50 who had recovered from COVID-19. Sequences were obtained from peripheral blood. DNA for the CDR3: TGCGCCAGCAGTGACGGACAGTCCCATTCACCCCTCCACTTT. Translating gives CASSDGQSHSPLHF.